A single sample is the source of the 5 T cell receptor beta chains below, sequenced in a study of identical twins. TCRdb reanalysed the 5' RACE reads using MiXCR and keeps one entry per CDR3 protein. The sample has 600,000 to 850,000 distinct CDR3 sequences, about 20% seen once. This sample also appeared in a second study, on T cells expressing NK-cell markers.

Material: PBMCs. These TCRs come from a woman aged 18 to 35 in good health.

The sample holds a few counts of this clonotype. This sequence joins TRBV4-2 and TRBJ2-7, with 12 bases aligning to TRBD1. The CDR3 runs 15 residues. After removal of 4 bases from V and 5 bases from J, the junction contained 6 bases not matched to a gene. The V gene's germline CDR1 is LGHNA and CDR2 YNFKEQ. This chain's CDR3 is CASSRTGTGGNEQYF. The CDR3, as DNA: TGTGCCAGCAGCCGAACCGGGACAGGGGGCAACGAGCAGTACTTC.

This clonotype showed up just a few times. The chain carries TRBV12-3 or TRBV12-4 and TRBJ2-7; possible D gene TRBD2, 6 bases. Trimming took 5 bases from V and 0 from J, leaving 23 bases between them. The CDR3 has 18 amino acids. In DNA form, the CDR3 reads TGTGCCAGCAGTAGAAAGAGGTTCGCGGGAATACTCTCCTACGAGCAGTACTTC. As protein: CASSRKRFAGILSYEQYF.

This clonotype was seen a handful of times. The chain links TRBV6-5 to TRBJ1-2, with 7 bases identical to TRBD1. From germline, CDR1 is MNHEY and CDR2 SVGAGI. The CDR3 length is 15 residues. With 0 bases clipped from V and 3 bases from J, the junction kept 4 bases outside the gene matches. The CDR3 sequence is CASSYSTGYDYGYTF. CDR3 coding DNA: TGTGCCAGCAGTTACTCGACAGGGTACGACTATGGCTACACCTTC.

The V and J genes are TRBV12-3 or TRBV12-4 and TRBJ2-3; TRBD2 is a possible D gene (5 bases). V lost 3 bases to trimming and J lost 5 bases, with 15 bases between them. The CDR3 extends over 15 amino acids. This CDR3 reads CASSLAQGRRDTQYF. The CDR3 DNA reads as TGTGCCAGCAGTTTGGCGCAAGGGAGACGAGATACGCAGTATTTT.

This clonotype was detected ten times or more. V and J are TRBV12-3 or TRBV12-4 and TRBJ2-7; maybe TRBD2 (7 bases). The CDR3 has 13 residues. The ends were cut back, 6 bases at V and 4 bases at J, with 13 bases in the middle. The CDR3 sequence: CASSLQGGYEQYF. CDR3 coding DNA: TGTGCCAGCAGCTTACAGGGAGGGTACGAGCAGTACTTC.